Below, one TCR beta chain is given with its context. The target antigen is unknown. The source of the sample is a study of T cell responses to AZD1222 COVID-19 vaccine. Some clones are missing from TCRdb's copy, which holds only in-frame ones; the method was immunoSEQ multiplex PCR. The data contain 150,000 to 200,000 clones, around 94% of them seen just once; the ten biggest clones take up more than 9%. Findings and caveats of the study: Most donors were white British, females outnumbered males, and clonal diversity was possibly underestimated. Breadth and depth of Spike-specific TCRs rose after two AZD1222 doses.

CDR1 is MNHEY, CDR2 SVGAGI, per germline. Trimming pared 6 bases from V and 8 bases from J, leaving 17 bases between. CDR3 size: 15 residues. The sequenced sample was peripheral blood, obtained on day 0 of AZD1222 vaccination. The TCR was taken from an adult in good health. The chain links TRBV6-5 to TRBJ1-6; tentative D call: TRBD1 (5 bases). CDR3 coding DNA: TGTGCCAGCAGCAAGTGGGTGGGGACGTATTCACCCCTCCACTTT. Protein: CASSKWVGTYSPLHF.